The 18 T cell receptor beta chains listed next were all sequenced from one sample in a study of T cells in Graves' hyperthyroidism and ophthalmopathy. TCR beta CDR3 regions were amplified from RNA transcripts. The TCR CDR3 first-round RT-PCR relied on the HTBI primer set. MiXCR, run by TCRdb on the multiplex PCR reads, gives a single entry per CDR3 protein. The table includes approximately 370,000 distinct CDR3 sequences, roughly 15% detected once. The sample comprised blood. The receptors shown here come from a woman under 40 with Graves' hyperthyroidism that later progressed to Graves' ophthalmopathy.

This clonotype was detected many times. The chain joins TRBV11-2 to TRBJ1-2; the D gene is possibly TRBD1 (5 bases). In germline, CDR1 is SGHAT, CDR2 FQNNGV. The length of the CDR3 is 14 residues. The ends were cut back, 1 base at V and 7 bases at J, with 13 bases in the middle. CDR3 region: CASSLGGGARGYTF. Written as DNA, the CDR3 is TGTGCCAGCAGCTTAGGCGGAGGGGCGCGTGGCTACACCTTC.

The chain recombines TRBV19 with TRBJ1-1; TRBD1 might be the D (5 bases). CDR3 length: 13 residues. The V gene's germline CDR1 is LNHDA and CDR2 SQIVND (reference sequence). V lost 4 bases to trimming and J lost 12 bases, with 18 bases between them. CDR3 region: CASSTYPGQETFF. CDR3 in DNA: TGTGCCAGTAGTACTTACCCTGGACAAGAGACTTTCTTT.

The chain links TRBV27 to TRBJ2-7, with 13 bases matching TRBD2. CDR1 and CDR2 (germline): MNHEY, SMNVEV (reference sequence). This CDR3 region has 17 residues. Unmatched junction bases numbered 12, after V lost 5 bases and J lost 5 bases. CDR3 sequence: CASSPRGLAGATHEQYF. Written as DNA, the CDR3 is TGTGCCAGCAGTCCGAGAGGACTAGCGGGAGCCACCCACGAGCAGTACTTC.

This clonotype was observed many times. The chain has TRBV28 and TRBJ2-7; D possibly matches TRBD1 or TRBD2 (6 bases each). The CDR3 is made up of 15 amino acids. The germline V gene encodes CDR1 MDHEN and CDR2 SYDVKM. The germline V and J ends were trimmed by 3 bases and 2 bases, with 14 bases remaining between them. The CDR3 DNA reads as TGTGCCAGCAGTTTCAGGAGGGACACGCCCTACGAGCAGTACTTC. Its protein is CASSFRRDTPYEQYF.

This clonotype was counted at least ten times. The chain is built from TRBV27 and TRBJ2-7, with unresolved D. The CDR3 extends over 12 amino acids. Trimming took off 6 bases at V and 3 bases at J, with 9 bases between the two ends. Per germline, CDR1 MNHEY and CDR2 SMNVEV (reference sequence). The CDR3: CASRGSYYEQYF. Written as DNA, the CDR3 is TGTGCCAGCAGGGGCTCTTACTACGAGCAGTACTTC.

This clonotype was counted only a few times. As DNA, the CDR3 is TGCAGCGGTCCGGGACCCCAGAATGAGCAGTTCTTC. This encodes CSGPGPQNEQFF. The chain couples TRBV29-1 to TRBJ2-1, with D perhaps matching TRBD1 or TRBD2 (5 bases each). From germline, CDR1 is SQVTM and CDR2 ANQGSEA. The CDR3 is 12 amino acids. V gave up 7 bases and J gave up 7 bases, with 14 bases separating them.

This clonotype was counted ten times or more. The V gene is TRBV4-1, the J gene TRBJ1-1, with D unresolved. The V gene lost 4 bases and the J gene lost 4 bases, with 16 bases spanning the gap. Germline V gene sequence: CDR1 MGHRA, CDR2 YSYEKL. This CDR3 contains 15 residues. The CDR3 nucleotides read TGCGCCAGCAGCCCCCGGACGGCTAGGTCCACTGAAGCTTTCTTT. Translated: CASSPRTARSTEAFF.

This clonotype was seen repeatedly, ten times or more. It may be a read error: a sequence one base away is much more abundant. The V and J genes are TRBV28 and TRBJ2-2, with D tentatively TRBD1 or TRBD2 (5 bases each). CDR1 MDHEN and CDR2 SYDVKM come from the germline V gene. This CDR3 comprises 16 residues. The CDR3 loop is CSSSRYGTESTGELFF. Here the CDR3 DNA reads TGTTCCAGCAGCCGTTATGGGACGGAAAGCACCGGGGAGCTGTTTTTT.

This clonotype was picked up many times. This chain uses TRBV20-1 with TRBJ2-7; D uncertain. Trimming took off 7 bases at V and 0 bases at J, with 10 bases between the two ends. This CDR3 comprises 12 residues. Germline V gives CDR1 DFQATT, CDR2 SNEGSKA (reference sequence). The CDR3 sequence: CSGATNSYEQYF. Written as DNA, the CDR3 is TGCAGTGGGGCCACTAACTCCTACGAGCAGTACTTC.

In the case of this clonotype: A much more abundant neighbour one base away suggests this may be a read error. The chain combines TRBV12-3 or TRBV12-4 with TRBJ1-5, with unresolved D. The CDR3 runs to 15 residues. Trimming stripped 0 bases from V and 2 bases from J, with 8 bases between. The CDR3 nucleotides read TGTGCCAGCAGTTTAGCGTTTGGGGGCAATCAGCCCCAGCATTTT. This gives the protein CASSLAFGGNQPQHF.

The CDR3 region is CATSGSWDGGNQPQHF. The CDR3 DNA sequence: TGTGCCACCAGTGGTAGTTGGGACGGGGGCAATCAGCCCCAGCATTTT. The chain carries TRBV24-1 and TRBJ1-5, with D perhaps matching TRBD1 (5 bases). Deletions cut 5 bases from V and 2 bases from J, with 15 bases between. There are 16 residues in the CDR3. In germline, CDR1 is KGHDR, CDR2 SFDVKD.

This clonotype has at least ten counts. This sequence joins TRBV3-1 and TRBJ1-1, with TRBD1 as a possible D gene (5 bases). CDR1 LGHDT and CDR2 YNNKEL come from the germline V gene (reference sequence). This CDR3 is built from 14 residues. V lost 0 bases and J 2 bases, leaving 7 bases between the germline ends. DNA of the CDR3: TGTGCCAGCAGCCAAGAAGGGGTAAACACTGAAGCTTTCTTT. Its translation: CASSQEGVNTEAFF.

The chain employs TRBV6-5 and TRBJ1-4; 7 bases are a match to TRBD1. With 2 bases clipped from V and 8 bases from J, the junction kept 8 bases outside the gene matches. CDR1 and CDR2 from the germline V gene are MNHEY and SVGAGI. This CDR3 contains 15 residues. CDR3 DNA: TGTGCCAGCAGTTACGGCCCGACAGGGCGAGAAAAACTGTTTTTT. It is translated as CASSYGPTGREKLFF.

This clonotype was seen repeatedly, ten times or more. The chain recombines TRBV5-1 with TRBJ1-4; D may be TRBD1 (6 bases). CDR3 size: 15 residues. Germline V gene sequence: CDR1 SGHRS, CDR2 YFSETQ. V lost 1 base to trimming and J lost 5 bases, with 12 bases between them. CDR3 sequence (DNA): TGCGCCAGCAGCTTGTCTGGGACACCGAATGAAAAACTGTTTTTT. As protein: CASSLSGTPNEKLFF.

This rearrangement joins TRBV20-1 to TRBJ1-1; 7 nucleotides line up with TRBD1. Unmatched junction bases numbered 12, after V lost 0 bases and J lost 2 bases. Per the germline V gene, CDR1 is DFQATT and CDR2 is SNEGSKA (reference sequence). The CDR3 is made up of 17 amino acids. The CDR3 spells CSARDYGGQRSNTEAFF. The CDR3 DNA follows: TGCAGTGCTAGAGATTACGGGGGACAGAGAAGTAACACTGAAGCTTTCTTT.

The chain joins TRBV6-1 to TRBJ2-2, with D tentatively TRBD2 (6 bases). Germline V lookup: CDR1 MNHNS, CDR2 SASEGT. This CDR3 is built from 13 residues. Trimming cost V 5 bases and J 6 bases, with 10 bases left between them. The CDR3 spells CASSFSGAGELFF. The CDR3 region has the DNA TGTGCCAGCAGTTTTAGCGGTGCCGGGGAGCTGTTTTTT.

The table lists this clonotype with many counts. The chain joins TRBV2 to TRBJ1-5; possible D gene TRBD1, 5 bases. Germline loops: CDR1 SNHLY, CDR2 FYNNEI. This CDR3 is 13 amino acids long. The V end was cut by 6 bases, the J end by 6 bases, with 12 bases between. The CDR3 DNA reads TGTGCCAGCAGGGGGTCGGGGGGTCAGCCCCAGCATTTT. This codes for CASRGSGGQPQHF.

In its sample, this clonotype was seen many times. The chain has TRBV27 and TRBJ2-7; D is undetermined. Deletions cut 4 bases from V and 4 bases from J, with 11 bases between. Per germline, CDR1 MNHEY and CDR2 SMNVEV (reference sequence). The CDR3 consists of 13 residues. CDR3 region: CASSYGVGYEQYF. DNA for the CDR3: TGTGCCAGCAGTTATGGGGTTGGTTACGAGCAGTACTTC.